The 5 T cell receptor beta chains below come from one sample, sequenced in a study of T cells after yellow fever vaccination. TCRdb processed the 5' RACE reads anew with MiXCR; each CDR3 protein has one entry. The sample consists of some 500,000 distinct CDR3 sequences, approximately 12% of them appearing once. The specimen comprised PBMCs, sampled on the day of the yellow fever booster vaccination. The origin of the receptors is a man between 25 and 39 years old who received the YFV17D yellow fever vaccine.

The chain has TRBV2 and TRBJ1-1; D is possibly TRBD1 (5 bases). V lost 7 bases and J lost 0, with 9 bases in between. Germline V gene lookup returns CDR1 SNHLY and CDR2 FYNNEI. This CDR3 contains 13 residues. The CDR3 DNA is TGTGCCAGCAACCGACAGATGAACACTGAAGCTTTCTTT. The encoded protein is CASNRQMNTEAFF.

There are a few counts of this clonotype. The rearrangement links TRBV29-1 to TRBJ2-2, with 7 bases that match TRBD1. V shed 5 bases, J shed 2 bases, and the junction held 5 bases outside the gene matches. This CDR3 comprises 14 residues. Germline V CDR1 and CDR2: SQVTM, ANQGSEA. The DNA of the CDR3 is TGCAGCGTTTGGGGACAGTTCAACACCGGGGAGCTGTTTTTT. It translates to CSVWGQFNTGELFF.

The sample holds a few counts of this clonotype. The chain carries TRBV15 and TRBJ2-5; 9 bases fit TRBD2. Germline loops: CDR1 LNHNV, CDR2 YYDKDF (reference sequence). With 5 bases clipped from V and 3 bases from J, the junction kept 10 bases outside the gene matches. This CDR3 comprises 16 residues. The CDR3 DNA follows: TGTGCCACCAGCCCGGGTGATCTAGCGGGAAAAGAGACCCAGTACTTC. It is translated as CATSPGDLAGKETQYF.

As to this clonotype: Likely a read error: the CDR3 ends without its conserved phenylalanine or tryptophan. CDR3 protein: CSASGGLNTEAFS. The CDR3 DNA reads TGCAGTGCTAGCGGGGGACTGAACACTGAAGCTTTCTCT. The chain has TRBV20-1 and TRBJ1-1; D might be TRBD1 (5 bases). The CDR3 has 13 residues. The germline gives CDR1 DFQATT, CDR2 SNEGSKA (reference sequence). Trimming took off 3 bases at V and 0 bases at J, with 8 bases between the two ends.

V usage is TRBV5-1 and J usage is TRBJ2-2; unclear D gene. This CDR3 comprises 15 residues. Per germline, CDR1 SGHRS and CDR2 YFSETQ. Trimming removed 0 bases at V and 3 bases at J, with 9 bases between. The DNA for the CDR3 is TGCGCCAGCAGCTTGGACCAGGAATACACCGGGGAGCTGTTTTTT. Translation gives CASSLDQEYTGELFF.